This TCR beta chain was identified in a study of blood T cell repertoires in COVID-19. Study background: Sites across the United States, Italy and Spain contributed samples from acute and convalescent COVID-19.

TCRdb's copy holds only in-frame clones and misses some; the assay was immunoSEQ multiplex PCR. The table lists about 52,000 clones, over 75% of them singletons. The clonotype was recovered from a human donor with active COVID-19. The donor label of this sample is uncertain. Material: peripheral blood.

The CDR3 coding sequence is TGTGCCAGCAGTCGGACAGTTTCTAACTATGGCTACACCTTC. Protein product: CASSRTVSNYGYTF. The gene calls are TRBV6-2 or TRBV6-3 and TRBJ1-2, with D possibly matching TRBD1 (6 bases). Germline V lookup: CDR1 MNHEY, CDR2 SVGEGT. The CDR3 covers 14 residues. V dropped 5 bases and J dropped 0 bases, with 10 bases sitting between them.